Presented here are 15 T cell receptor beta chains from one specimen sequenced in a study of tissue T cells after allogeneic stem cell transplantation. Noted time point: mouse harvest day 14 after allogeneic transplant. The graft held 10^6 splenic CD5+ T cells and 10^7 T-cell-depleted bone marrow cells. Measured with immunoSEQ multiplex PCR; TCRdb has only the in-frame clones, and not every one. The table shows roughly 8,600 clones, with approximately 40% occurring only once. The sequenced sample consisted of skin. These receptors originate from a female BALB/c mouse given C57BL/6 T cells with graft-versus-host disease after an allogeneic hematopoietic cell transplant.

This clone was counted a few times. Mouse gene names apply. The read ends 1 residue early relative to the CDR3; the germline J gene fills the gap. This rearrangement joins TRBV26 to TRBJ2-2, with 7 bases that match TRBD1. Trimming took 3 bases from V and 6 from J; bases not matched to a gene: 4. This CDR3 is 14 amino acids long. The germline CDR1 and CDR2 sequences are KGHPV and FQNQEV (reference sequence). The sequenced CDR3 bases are TGTGCCAGCAGTCTACAGGGGTTGGCCGGGCAGCTCTAC. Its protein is CASSLQGLAGQLY. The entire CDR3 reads CASSLQGLAGQLYF.

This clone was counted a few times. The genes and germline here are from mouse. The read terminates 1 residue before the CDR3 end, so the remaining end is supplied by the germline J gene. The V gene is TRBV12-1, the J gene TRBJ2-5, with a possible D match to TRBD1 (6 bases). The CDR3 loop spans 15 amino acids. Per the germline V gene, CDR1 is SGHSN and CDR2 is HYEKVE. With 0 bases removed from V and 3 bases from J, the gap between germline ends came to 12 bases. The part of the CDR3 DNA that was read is TGTGCCAGCTCTCTCGAAGGGGGTGGGCAAGACACCCAGTAC. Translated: CASSLEGGGQDTQY. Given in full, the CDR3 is CASSLEGGGQDTQYF.

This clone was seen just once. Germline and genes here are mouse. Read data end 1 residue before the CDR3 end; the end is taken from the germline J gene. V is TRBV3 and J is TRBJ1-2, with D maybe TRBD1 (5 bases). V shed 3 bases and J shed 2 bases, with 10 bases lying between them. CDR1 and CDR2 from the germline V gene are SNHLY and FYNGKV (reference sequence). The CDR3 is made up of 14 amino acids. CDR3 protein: CASSFVGQNSDYTF. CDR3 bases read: TGTGCCAGCAGCTTTGTGGGGCAGAACTCCGACTACACC. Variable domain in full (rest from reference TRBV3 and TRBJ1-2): GPKVLQIPSHQIIDMGQMVTLNCDPVSNHLYFYWYKQILGQQMEFLVNFYNGKVMEKSKLFKDQFSVERPDGSYFTLKIQPTALEDSAVYFCASSFVGQNSDYTFGSGTRLLVI.

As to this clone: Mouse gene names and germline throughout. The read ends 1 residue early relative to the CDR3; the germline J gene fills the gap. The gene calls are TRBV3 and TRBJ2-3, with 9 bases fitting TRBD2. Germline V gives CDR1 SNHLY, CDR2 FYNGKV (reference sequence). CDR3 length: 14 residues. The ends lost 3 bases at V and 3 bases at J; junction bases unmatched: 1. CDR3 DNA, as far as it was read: TGTGCCAGCAGCTTCTGGGGGGGAGCAGAAACGCTGTAT. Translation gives CASSFWGGAETLY. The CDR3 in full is CASSFWGGAETLYF.

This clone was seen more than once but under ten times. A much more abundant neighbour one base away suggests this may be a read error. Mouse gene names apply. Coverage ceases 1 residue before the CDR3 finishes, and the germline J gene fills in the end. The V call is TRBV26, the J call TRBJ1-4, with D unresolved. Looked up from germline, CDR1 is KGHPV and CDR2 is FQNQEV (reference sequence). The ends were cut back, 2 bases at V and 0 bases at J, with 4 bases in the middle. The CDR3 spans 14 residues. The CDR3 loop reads CASSLPFSNERLFF. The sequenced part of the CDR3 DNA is TGTGCCAGCAGTCTGCCATTTTCCAACGAAAGATTATTT.

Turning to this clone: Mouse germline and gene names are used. The CDR3 sequence: CASSAGTRDTQYF. The covered CDR3 bases are TGTGCCAGCAGTGCCGGGACGAGAGACACCCAGTAC. This rearrangement joins TRBV26 to TRBJ2-5; possibly TRBD1 or TRBD2 for D (5 bases each). The read terminates 1 residue before the CDR3 end, so the remaining end is supplied by the germline J gene. The germline gives CDR1 KGHPV, CDR2 FQNQEV (reference sequence). V was shortened by 5 bases and J by 5 bases, with 11 bases between the two germline ends. The length of the CDR3 is 13 residues.

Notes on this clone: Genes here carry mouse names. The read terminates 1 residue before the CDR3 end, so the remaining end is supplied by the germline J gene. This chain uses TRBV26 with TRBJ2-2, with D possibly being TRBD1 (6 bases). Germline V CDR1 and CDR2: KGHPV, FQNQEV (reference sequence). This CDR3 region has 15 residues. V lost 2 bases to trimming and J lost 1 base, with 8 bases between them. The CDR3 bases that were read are TGTGCCAGCAGTCTGCGCAGGGGAAACACCGGGCAGCTCTAC. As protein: CASSLRRGNTGQLY. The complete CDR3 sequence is CASSLRRGNTGQLYF.

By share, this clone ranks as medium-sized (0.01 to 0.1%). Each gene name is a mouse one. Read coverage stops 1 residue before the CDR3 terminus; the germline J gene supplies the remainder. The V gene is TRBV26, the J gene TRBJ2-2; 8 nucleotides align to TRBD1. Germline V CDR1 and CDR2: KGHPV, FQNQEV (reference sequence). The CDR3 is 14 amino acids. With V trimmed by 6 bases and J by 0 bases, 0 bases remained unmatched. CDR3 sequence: CASRQGANTGQLYF. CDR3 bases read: TGTGCCAGCAGACAGGGGGCAAACACCGGGCAGCTCTAC.

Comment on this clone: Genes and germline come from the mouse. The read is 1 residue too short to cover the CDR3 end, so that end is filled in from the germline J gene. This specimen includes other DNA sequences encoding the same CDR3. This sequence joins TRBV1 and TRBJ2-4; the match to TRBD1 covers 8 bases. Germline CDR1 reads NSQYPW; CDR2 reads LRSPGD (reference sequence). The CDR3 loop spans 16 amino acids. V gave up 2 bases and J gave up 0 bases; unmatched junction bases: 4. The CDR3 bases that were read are TGCACCTGCAGTGCAAGGGACAGGACTAGTCAAAACACCTTGTAC. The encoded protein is CTCSARDRTSQNTLY. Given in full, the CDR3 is CTCSARDRTSQNTLYF.

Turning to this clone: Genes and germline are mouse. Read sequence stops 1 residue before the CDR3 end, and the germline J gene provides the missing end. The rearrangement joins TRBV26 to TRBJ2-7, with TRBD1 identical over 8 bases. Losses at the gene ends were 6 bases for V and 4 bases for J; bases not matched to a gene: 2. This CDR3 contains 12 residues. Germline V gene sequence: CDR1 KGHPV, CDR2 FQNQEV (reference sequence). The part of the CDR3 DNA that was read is TGTGCCAGCAGCCGGGACAGGTATGAACAGTAC. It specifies CASSRDRYEQY. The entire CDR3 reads CASSRDRYEQYF.

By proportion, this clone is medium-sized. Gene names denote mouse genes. The CDR3 reads CASSLSTGGFQAPLF. CDR3 DNA, as far as it was read: TGTGCCAGCAGTCTGTCGACAGGGGGATTCCAGGCTCCGCTT. The chain uses TRBV26 and TRBJ1-5; 9 bases match TRBD1. The read falls 1 residue short of the CDR3 end, and the missing part is taken from the germline J gene. This CDR3 spans 15 amino acids. Germline loops: CDR1 KGHPV, CDR2 FQNQEV (reference sequence). Losses at the gene ends were 0 bases for V and 6 bases for J; bases not matched to a gene: 3.

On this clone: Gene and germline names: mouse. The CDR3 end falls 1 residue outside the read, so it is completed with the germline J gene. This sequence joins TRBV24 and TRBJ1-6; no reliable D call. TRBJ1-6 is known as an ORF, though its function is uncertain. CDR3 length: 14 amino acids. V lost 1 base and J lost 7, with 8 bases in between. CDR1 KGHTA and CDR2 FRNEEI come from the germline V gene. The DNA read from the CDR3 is TGTGCCAGCAGTCTGTCGCAGGAGAATTCGCCCCTCTAC. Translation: CASSLSQENSPLY. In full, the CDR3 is CASSLSQENSPLYF.

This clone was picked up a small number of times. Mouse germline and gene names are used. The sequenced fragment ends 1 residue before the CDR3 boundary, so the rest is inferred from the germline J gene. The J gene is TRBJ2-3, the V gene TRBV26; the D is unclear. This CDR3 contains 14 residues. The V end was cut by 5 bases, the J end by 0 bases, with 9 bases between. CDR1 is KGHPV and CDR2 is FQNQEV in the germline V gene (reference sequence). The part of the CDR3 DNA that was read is TGTGCCAGCAGTGCACTTACTAGTGCAGAAACGCTGTAT. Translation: CASSALTSAETLY. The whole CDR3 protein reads CASSALTSAETLYF.

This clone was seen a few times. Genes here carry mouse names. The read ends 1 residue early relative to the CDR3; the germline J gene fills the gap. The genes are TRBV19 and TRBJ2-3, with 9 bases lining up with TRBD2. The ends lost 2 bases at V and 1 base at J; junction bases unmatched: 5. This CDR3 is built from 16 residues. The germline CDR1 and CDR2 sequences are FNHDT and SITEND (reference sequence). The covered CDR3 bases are TGTGCCAGCAGTATTTTGGGGGGGCGCCGTGCAGAAACGCTGTAT. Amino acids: CASSILGGRRAETLY. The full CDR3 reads CASSILGGRRAETLYF.

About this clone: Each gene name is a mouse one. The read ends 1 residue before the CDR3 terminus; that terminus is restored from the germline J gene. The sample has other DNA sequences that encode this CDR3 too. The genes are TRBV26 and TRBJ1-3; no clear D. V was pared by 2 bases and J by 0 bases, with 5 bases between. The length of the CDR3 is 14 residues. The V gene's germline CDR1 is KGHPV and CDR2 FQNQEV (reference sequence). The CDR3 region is CASSLRNSGNTLYF. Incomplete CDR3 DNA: TGTGCCAGCAGTCTGAGGAATTCTGGAAATACGCTCTAT. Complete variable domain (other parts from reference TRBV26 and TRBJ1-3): NSKVIQTPRYLVKGQGQKAKMRCIPEKGHPVVFWYQQNKNNEFKFLINFQNQEVLQQIDMTEKRFSAECPSNSPCSLEIQSSEAGDSALYLCASSLRNSGNTLYFGEGSRLIVV.